These 25 T cell receptor beta chains came from one sample sequenced in a study of blood T cell repertoires in COVID-19. Sequencing was performed with immunoSEQ multiplex PCR; in TCRdb, only in-frame clones are kept and a portion is missing. The sample contains a few hundred thousand clones, approximately 89% of which appear only once. Sequencing input: peripheral blood. These receptors were collected from a woman aged 45-60 years who had recovered from COVID-19.

The rearrangement joins TRBV27 to TRBJ2-7; 7 nucleotides align to TRBD1. The V gene's germline CDR1 is MNHEY and CDR2 SMNVEV (reference sequence). J gave up 5 bases and V 5 bases, and 6 bases lay outside the gene matches. The CDR3 spans 13 residues. The CDR3 is CASSGNRGDEQYF. CDR3 nucleotide sequence: TGTGCCAGCAGTGGAAACAGGGGCGACGAGCAGTACTTC.

The chain has TRBV27 and TRBJ2-7; D remains unclear. V was trimmed by 2 bases and J by 4 bases, leaving 15 bases between them. Germline V gene data show CDR1 as MNHEY and CDR2 as SMNVEV (reference sequence). There are 15 residues in the CDR3. CDR3 in DNA: TGTGCCAGCAGTTTAGAGCCTCGGTCTTCGTACGAGCAGTACTTC. As protein: CASSLEPRSSYEQYF.

The chain uses TRBV28 and TRBJ2-1; perhaps TRBD2 as D (6 bases). The ends were cut back, 2 bases at V and 6 bases at J, with 11 bases in the middle. The CDR3 length is 14 residues. The germline gives CDR1 MDHEN, CDR2 SYDVKM. The chain's CDR3 is CASSLGPSVNEQFF. CDR3 bases: TGTGCCAGCAGTTTAGGGCCTAGCGTCAATGAGCAGTTCTTC.

The V call is TRBV7-2, the J call TRBJ2-3; 13 bases map to TRBD2. Losses at the gene ends were 5 bases for V and 3 bases for J; bases not matched to a gene: 5. The CDR3 length is 16 residues. CDR1 and CDR2 from the germline V gene are SGHTA and FQGNSA. CDR3 amino acids: CASSPRLAGGTDTQYF. CDR3 nucleotides: TGTGCCAGCAGCCCCCGACTAGCGGGAGGTACAGATACGCAGTATTTT.

The chain combines TRBV11-2 with TRBJ2-7; D may be TRBD2 (6 bases). V lost 3 bases, J lost 0 bases, and 15 bases lay in between. The CDR3 totals 16 residues. Germline V CDR1 and CDR2: SGHAT, FQNNGV. CDR3 nucleotides: TGTGCCAGCAGCTTCGGCCCCCCTAGCGACTCCTACGAGCAGTACTTC. Its translation: CASSFGPPSDSYEQYF.

The chain has TRBV11-2 and TRBJ2-7, with D tentatively TRBD1 (5 bases). The CDR3 length is 15 residues. In germline, CDR1 is SGHAT, CDR2 FQNNGV. Trimming took 5 bases from V and 3 from J, leaving 17 bases between them. The CDR3 bases are TGTGCCAGCAGCCTAGGAACAGGTGGGTTCTACGAGCAGTACTTC. Translating it yields CASSLGTGGFYEQYF. Filled out from reference TRBV11-2 and TRBJ2-7, the complete variable domain reads EAGVAQSPRYKIIEKRQSVAFWCNPISGHATLYWYQQILGQGPKLLIQFQNNGVVDDSQLPKDRFSAERLKGVDSTLKIQPAKLEDSAVYLCASSLGTGGFYEQYFGPGTRLTVT.

The chain links TRBV19 to TRBJ2-7, with 8 bases aligning to TRBD1. V was pared by 4 bases and J by 7 bases, with 3 bases of the junction left unmatched. The CDR3 totals 12 residues. The germline V gene has CDR1 LNHDA and CDR2 SQIVND (reference sequence). DNA for the CDR3: TGTGCCAGTAGTACAGGGGGCCGGGAGCAGTACTTC. This sequence encodes CASSTGGREQYF.

The rearrangement links TRBV7-9 to TRBJ2-6, with D possibly being TRBD1 (7 bases). The CDR3 runs 17 residues. V was clipped by 3 bases and J by 0 bases, with 12 bases between them. In germline, CDR1 is SEHNR, CDR2 FQNEAQ (reference sequence). The CDR3 sequence is CASSLSGGYSGANVLTF. Written as DNA, the CDR3 is TGTGCCAGCAGCTTGTCAGGGGGGTACTCTGGGGCCAACGTCCTGACTTTC.

The V call is TRBV21-1, the J call TRBJ1-5; the table names TRBD1, a call not compared with the DNA. TRBV21-1 is a pseudogene segment. There are 16 residues in the CDR3. CDR3 protein: CASSNLGQYSNQPQHF. In DNA, the CDR3 is TGTGCCAGCAGCAACCTGGGACAGTATAGCAATCAGCCCCAGCATTTT.

The V gene is TRBV6-2 or TRBV6-3, the J gene TRBJ2-5, with D tentatively TRBD2 (6 bases). The V and J ends lost 6 bases and 5 bases respectively, with 16 bases between them. Germline V gene data show CDR1 as MNHEY and CDR2 as SVGEGT. There are 14 residues in the CDR3. In nucleotides, the CDR3 is TGTGCCAGCAGCTTCATAACCGCGGGGGAGACCCAGTACTTC. This encodes CASSFITAGETQYF.

The chain combines TRBV7-9 with TRBJ2-1, with a weak D call TRBD2 (5 bases). Looked up from germline, CDR1 is SEHNR and CDR2 is FQNEAQ (reference sequence). The CDR3 totals 14 residues. Trimming left V 5 bases short and J 7 bases short, with 15 bases between. This CDR3 reads CASSPEGRVNEQFF. The CDR3 coding sequence is TGTGCCAGCAGCCCCGAGGGTAGGGTAAATGAGCAGTTCTTC.

This chain connects TRBV9 to TRBJ2-5, with 8 positions matching TRBD2. The V gene end was trimmed by 4 bases and the J gene end by 5 bases; junction bases not matched to a gene: 13. This CDR3 spans 16 amino acids. Germline V CDR1 and CDR2: SGDLS, YYNGEE. The CDR3 region has the DNA TGTGCCAGCAGCCTCAGGGGTAGCGGGATGAGGGAGACCCAGTACTTC. This sequence encodes CASSLRGSGMRETQYF.

V gene TRBV6-2 or TRBV6-3 combines with J gene TRBJ2-7; D gene uncertain. Germline CDR1 reads MNHEY; CDR2 reads SVGEGT. CDR3 length: 15 residues. The V and J ends lost 0 bases and 0 bases respectively, with 9 bases between them. The CDR3, as DNA: TGTGCCAGCAGTTACTCGTACAGTAACTCCTACGAGCAGTACTTC. As protein: CASSYSYSNSYEQYF.

The chain uses TRBV28 and TRBJ2-3; D is unclear. CDR1 is MDHEN and CDR2 is SYDVKM in the germline V gene. V was cut by 4 bases and J by 4 bases, with 15 bases left in between. CDR3 length: 15 residues. The CDR3 region is CASSSSGNYPDTQYF. The DNA for the CDR3 is TGTGCCAGCAGTTCGAGTGGAAACTACCCAGATACGCAGTATTTT. The whole variable domain, remainder taken from reference TRBV28 and TRBJ2-3, is DVKVTQSSRYLVKRTGEKVFLECVQDMDHENMFWYRQDPGLGLRLIYFSYDVKMKEKGDIPEGYSVSREKKERFSLILESASTNQTSMYLCASSSSGNYPDTQYFGPGTRLTVL.

This chain joins TRBV5-1 and TRBJ1-2, with a weak D call TRBD1 (6 bases). The V end was cut by 4 bases, the J end by 0 bases, with 13 bases between. This CDR3 spans 15 amino acids. Germline CDR1 reads SGHRS; CDR2 reads YFSETQ. The CDR3 here is CASSVYRATNYGYTF. The CDR3, as DNA: TGCGCCAGCAGCGTCTACAGGGCTACTAACTATGGCTACACCTTC.

J is TRBJ2-5 and V is TRBV2; D is unclear. This CDR3 comprises 13 residues. Germline-derived CDR1 and CDR2 are SNHLY and FYNNEI. V lost 5 bases, J lost 4 bases, and 11 bases lay in between. The CDR3 DNA is TGTGCCAGCAGTTGGAGCCTAGGAGAGACCCAGTACTTC. It translates to CASSWSLGETQYF.

The chain carries TRBV5-1 and TRBJ1-2; TRBD1 matches at 9 bases. The ends lost 4 bases at V and 6 bases at J; junction bases unmatched: 4. Germline V gives CDR1 SGHRS, CDR2 YFSETQ. This CDR3 is built from 13 residues. This CDR3 reads CASSLGQGNGYTF. The CDR3, as DNA: TGCGCCAGCAGCCTGGGACAGGGAAATGGCTACACCTTC. The whole variable domain, remainder taken from reference TRBV5-1 and TRBJ1-2, is KAGVTQTPRYLIKTRGQQVTLSCSPISGHRSVSWYQQTPGQGLQFLFEYFSETQRNKGNFPGRFSGRQFSNSRSEMNVSTLELGDSALYLCASSLGQGNGYTFGSGTRLTVV.

The chain couples TRBV29-1 to TRBJ2-7, with D possibly matching TRBD1 (6 bases). Germline CDR1 and CDR2: SQVTM and ANQGSEA. The CDR3 consists of 12 residues. Trimming pared 6 bases from V and 2 bases from J, leaving 11 bases between. The CDR3 sequence is CSVATGPYEQYF. As DNA, the CDR3 is TGCAGCGTCGCGACAGGTCCCTACGAGCAGTACTTC.

This clone was found a few times. This chain links TRBV6-2 or TRBV6-3 with TRBJ1-1; 8 bases line up with TRBD1. The V gene end was trimmed by 5 bases and the J gene end by 5 bases; junction bases not matched to a gene: 4. Germline V gene lookup returns CDR1 MNHEY and CDR2 SVGEGT. The CDR3 spans 13 residues. CDR3 in DNA: TGTGCCAGCAGTAGACAGGGGTTGACTGAAGCTTTCTTT. Translating gives CASSRQGLTEAFF.

The V and J genes are TRBV5-1 and TRBJ2-7; 12 positions match TRBD1. CDR1 SGHRS and CDR2 YFSETQ come from the germline V gene. The CDR3 has 15 residues. With V trimmed by 4 bases and J by 7 bases, 9 bases remained unmatched. CDR3: CASSRTGQGAREQYF. CDR3 DNA: TGCGCCAGCAGCAGAACGGGACAGGGGGCGCGGGAGCAGTACTTC.

This clone was observed a handful of times. This chain links TRBV19 with TRBJ1-5, with 8 bases that match TRBD1. Trimming removed 7 bases from V and 3 bases from J; junction bases left unmatched: 8. The CDR3 is 15 amino acids. Germline V gene lookup returns CDR1 LNHDA and CDR2 SQIVND (reference sequence). CDR3 sequence (DNA): TGTGCCAGTAACCAGAACAGGGGGGCCAATCAGCCCCAGCATTTT. It is translated as CASNQNRGANQPQHF. Based on the CDR3 plus reference TRBV19 and TRBJ1-5, the full variable domain is DGGITQSPKYLFRKEGQNVTLSCEQNLNHDAMYWYRQDPGQGLRLIYYSQIVNDFQKGDIAEGYSVSREKKESFPLTVTSAQKNPTAFYLCASNQNRGANQPQHFGDGTRLSIL.

DNA of the CDR3: TGTGCCAGCAGCTTAACTTCTGAAAAACTGTTTTTT. It yields the protein CASSLTSEKLFF. The rearrangement joins TRBV7-9 to TRBJ1-4; D is unclear. Germline lookup yields CDR1 SEHNR and CDR2 FQNEAQ (reference sequence). The V and J ends lost 2 bases and 7 bases respectively, with 5 bases between them. The CDR3 is 12 amino acids.

The chain carries TRBV9 and TRBJ1-2; 7 nucleotides agree with TRBD1. The ends lost 3 bases at V and 2 bases at J; junction bases unmatched: 7. This CDR3 is built from 15 residues. Germline values: CDR1 SGDLS, CDR2 YYNGEE. The CDR3 DNA sequence: TGTGCCAGCAGCGCCCGACAGGGTTCCAACTATGGCTACACCTTC. Amino acid sequence: CASSARQGSNYGYTF.

The chain has TRBV5-1 and TRBJ2-1; a weak D match, TRBD2 (6 bases). Deletions cut 1 base from V and 1 base from J, with 9 bases between. CDR1 is SGHRS and CDR2 is YFSETQ in the germline V gene. The CDR3 consists of 15 residues. The DNA for the CDR3 is TGCGCCAGCAGCTTGACGGGAGTATCCTACAATGAGCAGTTCTTC. This encodes CASSLTGVSYNEQFF.

This clone has just a few counts. The CDR3 nucleotides are TGTGCCAGCAGTTTATCGACAGGGTCCGGGGAGCTGTTTTTT. Residues: CASSLSTGSGELFF. This sequence joins TRBV27 and TRBJ2-2; TRBD1 agrees at 7 bases. Per the germline V gene, CDR1 is MNHEY and CDR2 is SMNVEV (reference sequence). With 0 bases clipped from V and 6 bases from J, the junction kept 1 base outside the gene matches. This CDR3 is built from 14 residues.